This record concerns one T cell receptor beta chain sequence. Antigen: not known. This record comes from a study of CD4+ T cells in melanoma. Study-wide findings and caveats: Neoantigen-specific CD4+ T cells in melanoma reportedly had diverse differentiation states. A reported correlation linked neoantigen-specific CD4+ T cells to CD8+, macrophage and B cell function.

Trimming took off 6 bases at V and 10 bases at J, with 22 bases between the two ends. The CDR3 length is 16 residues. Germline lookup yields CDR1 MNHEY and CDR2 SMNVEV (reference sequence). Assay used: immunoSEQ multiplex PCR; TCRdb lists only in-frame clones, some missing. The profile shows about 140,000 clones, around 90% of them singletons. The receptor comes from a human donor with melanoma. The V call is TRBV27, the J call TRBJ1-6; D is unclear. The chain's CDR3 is CASSPWRAPSWSPLHF. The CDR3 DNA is TGTGCCAGCAGCCCGTGGAGGGCCCCCTCATGGTCACCCCTCCACTTT.